Shown below are 7 T cell receptor beta chains from a single sample sequenced in a study of cytomegalovirus exposure and HLA in healthy donors. In the PCR, 60 Vbeta and 13 Jbeta primers were used. The table came from immunoSEQ multiplex PCR; TCRdb's copy has only in-frame clones and leaves some out. This table holds 75,000 to 95,000 clones, 65% to 85% found once. Sequencing was performed on PBMCs. The source of these receptors is a man aged 50 or older in good health and CMV-seronegative.

V usage is TRBV5-4 and J usage is TRBJ2-5; D might be TRBD1 (6 bases). V shed 4 bases and J shed 2 bases, with 12 bases lying between them. The CDR3 extends over 14 amino acids. CDR1 and CDR2 (germline): SGHNT, YYREEE (reference sequence). The CDR3 DNA follows: TGTGCCAGCAGCCTAACAGGGCATCAAGAGACCCAGTACTTC. Residues: CASSLTGHQETQYF.

The chain employs TRBV5-5 and TRBJ2-7, with 9 bases matching TRBD1. Germline V gives CDR1 SGHKS, CDR2 YYEKEE (reference sequence). This CDR3 comprises 14 residues. V trimming: 4 bases; J trimming: 2 bases; junction bases outside the gene matches: 4. The CDR3 spells CASSRDRAAYEQYF. The CDR3 DNA reads as TGTGCCAGCAGCAGGGACAGGGCCGCCTACGAGCAGTACTTC.

This clone was counted between two and nine times. A far larger clone is off by one base, so a read error is likely. Since the CDR3 does not end with the conserved phenylalanine or tryptophan, this likely comes from a read error. The rearrangement links TRBV10-3 to TRBJ1-5; 8 nucleotides align to TRBD1. The trim removed 6 bases at V and 5 bases at J, leaving 9 bases unmatched. The germline V gene has CDR1 ENHRY and CDR2 SYGVKD. The CDR3 runs 15 residues. As DNA, the CDR3 is TGTGCCATCAGAGATGGGACAGGTTCGCATCAGCCCCAGCATCTT. Translated, it gives CAIRDGTGSHQPQHL.

This chain links TRBV7-9 with TRBJ1-5; D is perhaps TRBD1 (6 bases). Germline V gene sequence: CDR1 SEHNR, CDR2 FQNEAQ (reference sequence). V gave up 7 bases and J gave up 0 bases, with 13 bases separating them. The CDR3 extends over 15 amino acids. The CDR3 protein is CASTGDTYSNQPQHF. DNA of the CDR3: TGTGCCAGCACCGGGGACACCTATAGCAATCAGCCCCAGCATTTT. The entire variable domain, with the rest obtained from reference TRBV7-9 and TRBJ1-5, is as follows: DTGVSQNPRHKITKRGQNVTFRCDPISEHNRLYWYRQTLGQGPEFLTYFQNEAQLEKSRLLSDRFSAERPKGSFSTLEIQRTEQGDSAMYLCASTGDTYSNQPQHFGDGTRLSIL.

This clone was seen more than once but under ten times. The junction differs from germline at one of its ends, possibly a read error. V gene TRBV7-9 combines with J gene TRBJ2-7, with D hard to call. Germline V gives CDR1 SEHNR, CDR2 FQNEAQ (reference sequence). CDR3 length: 12 amino acids. CDR3 region: CSSSLGSFEQYF. As DNA, the CDR3 is TGTTCCAGCAGCCTCGGGTCTTTCGAGCAGTACTTC.

The V and J genes are TRBV30 and TRBJ1-2; unclear D gene. V dropped 0 bases and J dropped 4 bases, with 9 bases sitting between them. The CDR3 loop spans 13 amino acids. CDR1 and CDR2 (germline): GTSNPN, SVGIG (reference sequence). The CDR3: CAWSVTSGYGYTF. As DNA, the CDR3 is TGTGCCTGGAGTGTCACCTCGGGCTATGGCTACACCTTC.

This rearrangement joins TRBV10-3 to TRBJ2-7; TRBD1 matches at 7 bases. V gave up 0 bases and J gave up 0 bases; unmatched junction bases: 5. Germline CDR1 and CDR2: ENHRY and SYGVKD. This CDR3 contains 16 residues. The CDR3 region is CAISESGTDGSYEQYF. The CDR3 bases are TGTGCCATCAGTGAGTCGGGGACAGACGGCTCCTACGAGCAGTACTTC.